The 9 T cell receptor beta chains below come from one sample, sequenced in a study of tumor-infiltrating lymphocytes in oesophageal squamous cell carcinoma. TCRdb recomputed calls from the PCR reads with MiXCR, one row per CDR3 protein. The sample gives several thousand distinct CDR3 sequences, approximately 19% of which show up once; 50% is in the top ten. The sequenced sample was normal esophageal tissue next to the tumor. The receptors were gathered from a male donor with esophageal squamous cell carcinoma.

V and J are TRBV19 and TRBJ1-5, with 7 bases fitting TRBD1. Germline lookup yields CDR1 LNHDA and CDR2 SQIVND (reference sequence). V lost 7 bases, J lost 1 base, and 7 bases stayed unmatched. This CDR3 region has 15 residues. The DNA for the CDR3 is TGTGCCAGTAATAGACAGGGAGGGAGCAATCAGCCCCAGCATTTT. It codes for CASNRQGGSNQPQHF.

Remarks on this clonotype: Since a much larger clone is just one base distant, this may be a read error. This chain uses TRBV5-1 with TRBJ2-6; 8 bases map to TRBD2. CDR1 and CDR2 (germline): SGHRS, YFSETQ. CDR3 length: 16 residues. The CDR3 coding sequence is TGCGCCAGCAGCTTGGGTCCAACTAGCGGACAAGAGACCCAGTGCTTC. Its protein is CASSLGPTSGQETQCF.

This clonotype was counted ten times or more. V and J are TRBV6-1 and TRBJ2-4; 12 bases match TRBD1. The DNA matches TRBJ2-1 better at its end, which makes the J call doubtful. The CDR3 is 14 residues long. CDR1 and CDR2 (germline): MNHNS, SASEGT. CDR3 loop: CASSDGTGGIDQFF. CDR3 DNA sequence: TGTGCCAGCAGTGACGGGACAGGGGGCATTGATCAGTTCTTC.

By proportion, this clonotype is large. The chain recombines TRBV7-2 with TRBJ2-5, with TRBD2 as a possible D gene (5 bases). This CDR3 spans 13 amino acids. Germline-derived CDR1 and CDR2 are SGHTA and FQGNSA. Trimming left V 1 base short and J 3 bases short, with 6 bases between. Written as DNA, the CDR3 is TGTGCCAGCAGCTTAGTCGGGAAAGAGACCCAGTACTTC. Translated: CASSLVGKETQYF. The entire variable domain, with the rest obtained from reference TRBV7-2 and TRBJ2-5, is as follows: GAGVSQSPSNKVTEKGKDVELRCDPISGHTALYWYRQSLGQGLEFLIYFQGNSAPDKSGLPSDRFSAERTGGSVSTLTIQRTQQEDSAVYLCASSLVGKETQYFGPGTRLLVL.

This clonotype was observed at least ten times. The chain carries TRBV6-1 and TRBJ1-5; D might be TRBD1 (6 bases). The CDR3 has 13 amino acids. Trimming cost V 7 bases and J 6 bases, with 13 bases left between them. CDR1 MNHNS and CDR2 SASEGT come from the germline V gene. The CDR3 DNA reads TGTGCCAGCACAGGGGCTTTCGGTCAGCCCCAGCATTTT. This codes for CASTGAFGQPQHF.

This clonotype showed up many times. A much larger clone lies a single base off, so this may be a read error. This chain connects TRBV6-1 to TRBJ2-1; unclear D gene. CDR1 MNHNS and CDR2 SASEGT come from the germline V gene. There are 12 residues in the CDR3. Trimming left V 1 base short and J 10 bases short, with 8 bases between. The chain's CDR3 is CASSEVSYEQFF. As DNA, the CDR3 is TGTGCCAGCAGTGAAGTTTCCTACGAGCAGTTCTTC.

This clonotype was seen at least ten times. The rearrangement joins TRBV6-1 to TRBJ2-2, with D possibly being TRBD1 (6 bases). Per the germline V gene, CDR1 is MNHNS and CDR2 is SASEGT. This CDR3 is 13 amino acids long. Deletions cut 6 bases from V and 5 bases from J, with 10 bases between. The CDR3 bases are TGTGCCAGCAGCCGGACAGCGACCGGGGAGCTGTTTTTT. Its protein is CASSRTATGELFF.

Note on this clonotype: A much larger clone differs from this one at a single base, so this may be a read error. The genes are TRBV28 and TRBJ2-5; maybe TRBD2 (6 bases). Trimming stripped 3 bases from V and 11 bases from J, with 19 bases between. Germline V CDR1 and CDR2: MDHEN, SYDVKM. This CDR3 is built from 14 residues. The CDR3 DNA reads TGTGCCAGCAGTTTGTCCTTCGGGGGTCCGAAGCAGTACTTC. Its translation is CASSLSFGGPKQYF.

Concerning this clonotype: As the CDR3 is not closed by the conserved phenylalanine or tryptophan, this likely results from a read error. The DNA is left out, because the CDR3 cannot be placed on it with certainty; the CDR3 is given as TCRdb lists it. The genes are TRBV5-6 and TRBJ2-6; the D call in the table, TRBD1, was not verified against the DNA. The CDR3 comprises 15 residues, both ends counted. Germline V gives CDR1 SGHDT, CDR2 YYEEEE. The CDR3 loop reads CASSPTGLCEQFFGA.